The 8 T cell receptor beta chains presented below share a single source sample, sequenced in a study of blood T cell repertoires in COVID-19 (TCRdb year 2020). Libraries were made using the immunoSEQ multiplex PCR assay. The immuneACCESS repertoire file appears here via TCRdb, limited to in-frame rearrangements. These files lack a portion of the clones; in checked studies, under half of the deficit traces to unresolved V genes, and the cause of the others is not known. For this sample there are roughly 300,000 clones; 81% appear just once. Of the sample, around 3.2% falls within the top ten clones. Sequencing was done on a sample of peripheral blood. The receptors stem from an older woman with active or convalescent COVID-19.

The CDR3 loop reads CASSGQEYTEAFF. CDR3 DNA: TGTGCCAGTAGCGGACAGGAGTACACTGAAGCTTTCTTT. The chain combines TRBV19 with TRBJ1-1, with 7 bases fitting TRBD1. The CDR3 is 13 amino acids. From germline, CDR1 is LNHDA and CDR2 SQIVND (reference sequence). With 6 bases clipped from V and 3 bases from J, the junction kept 4 bases outside the gene matches.

The chain is built from TRBV9 and TRBJ1-6; 7 nucleotides line up with TRBD1. CDR3 length equals 15 residues. The ends lost 4 bases at V and 4 bases at J; junction bases unmatched: 5. Germline CDR1 and CDR2: SGDLS and YYNGEE. The CDR3 nucleotides read TGTGCCAGCAGCATAGGGACAGCATATAATTCACCCCTCCACTTT. This sequence encodes CASSIGTAYNSPLHF.

V usage is TRBV5-6 and J usage is TRBJ2-5; the D is unclear. Germline V gene sequence: CDR1 SGHDT, CDR2 YYEEEE. Trimming cost V 4 bases and J 0 bases, with 16 bases left between them. This CDR3 has 16 residues. The CDR3 DNA reads TGTGCCAGCAGCCTGGAGATGGCCCCGTACCAAGAGACCCAGTACTTC. This gives the protein CASSLEMAPYQETQYF. The variable domain in full, completed from reference TRBV5-6 and TRBJ2-5, reads DAGVTQSPTHLIKTRGQQVTLRCSPKSGHDTVSWYQQALGQGPQFIFQYYEEEERQRGNFPDRFSGHQFPNYSSELNVNALLLGDSALYLCASSLEMAPYQETQYFGPGTRLLVL.

The genes are TRBV27 and TRBJ2-2; D might be TRBD2 (5 bases). The germline V gene encodes CDR1 MNHEY and CDR2 SMNVEV (reference sequence). Trimming shortened V by 6 bases and J by 2 bases, and 16 bases separated the two germline ends. The CDR3 sequence is 16 residues long. The CDR3 spells CASSSTRTDNTGELFF. The CDR3 nucleotides are TGTGCCAGCAGCTCTACACGGACTGATAACACCGGGGAGCTGTTTTTT.

This clone was detected a few times. The chain recombines TRBV18 with TRBJ1-5; D unresolved. Germline V gives CDR1 KGHSH, CDR2 LQKENI. V shed 5 bases and J shed 6 bases, with 11 bases lying between them. The CDR3 has 13 amino acids. For the CDR3, the DNA is TGTGCCAGCTCAGGCAACAGTGGTCAGCCCCAGCATTTT. As protein: CASSGNSGQPQHF. Looking up the rest from reference TRBV18 and TRBJ1-5 gives the full variable domain: NAGVMQNPRHLVRRRGQEARLRCSPMKGHSHVYWYRQLPEEGLKFMVYLQKENIIDESGMPKERFSAEFPKEGPSILRIQQVVRGDSAAYFCASSGNSGQPQHFGDGTRLSIL.

The chain employs TRBV2 and TRBJ1-2, with D possibly being TRBD1 (6 bases). The CDR3 is 15 amino acids. The V and J ends lost 1 base and 4 bases respectively, with 13 bases between them. Germline-derived CDR1 and CDR2 are SNHLY and FYNNEI. The DNA of the CDR3 is TGTGCCAGCAGTGAAGGGGTTGCAGGGGCCTATGGCTACACCTTC. It encodes CASSEGVAGAYGYTF.

The CDR3: CAWSVLGTGGNSPLHF. CDR3 nucleotides: TGTGCCTGGAGTGTTTTGGGAACAGGGGGCAATTCACCCCTCCACTTT. The chain links TRBV30 to TRBJ1-6, with 9 nucleotides matching TRBD1. The V gene's germline CDR1 is GTSNPN and CDR2 SVGIG (reference sequence). This CDR3 is 16 amino acids long. V shed 0 bases and J 7 bases; nucleotides not matched to a gene: 7.

The CDR3 DNA follows: TGTGCCAGTCGAAAAAAGGGGGACGGCTACGAGCAGTACTTC. Its protein product is CASRKKGDGYEQYF. The gene calls are TRBV19 and TRBJ2-7; TRBD1 is a possible D gene (6 bases). The CDR3 consists of 14 residues. Trimming removed 8 bases at V and 3 bases at J, with 17 bases between. Germline loops: CDR1 LNHDA, CDR2 SQIVND (reference sequence).